The 19 T cell receptor beta chains given below trace back to one sample, sequenced in a study of control samples from healthy donors and cancer patients. Sequencing was performed with immunoSEQ multiplex PCR; in TCRdb, only in-frame clones are kept and a portion is missing. The table shows about 130,000 clones, with 90% occurring only once. The sequenced sample was blood. The receptor set was obtained from a man between 18 and 35 years old in good health.

The chain is built from TRBV7-2 and TRBJ2-5; no definite D call. Trimming shortened V by 5 bases and J by 7 bases, and 14 bases separated the two germline ends. Germline CDR1 and CDR2: SGHTA and FQGNSA. The CDR3 has 13 residues. Here the CDR3 reads CASSPTYPGTQYF. DNA of the CDR3: TGTGCCAGCAGCCCGACCTACCCGGGGACCCAGTACTTC.

This rearrangement joins TRBV3-1 (or the pseudogene TRBV3-2) to TRBJ1-5; unclear D gene. The V and J ends lost 1 base and 4 bases respectively, with 2 bases between them. CDR1 and CDR2 (germline): LGHDT, YNNKEL (reference sequence). The CDR3 spans 12 residues. CDR3 protein: CASSQGNQPQHF. The CDR3 coding sequence is TGTGCCAGCAGCCAAGGTAATCAGCCCCAGCATTTT.

The chain links TRBV12-3 or TRBV12-4 to TRBJ1-1; D call uncertain. The CDR3 is 11 amino acids. V was clipped by 8 bases and J by 11 bases, with 15 bases between them. CDR3 DNA: TGTGCCAGCGCTGGCTATCTTCTGGCTTTCTTT. This encodes CASAGYLLAFF.

This clone was recorded a few times. The chain carries TRBV7-9 and TRBJ2-1; 8 nucleotides match TRBD1. In germline, CDR1 is SEHNR, CDR2 FQNEAQ (reference sequence). J gave up 5 bases and V 6 bases, and 12 bases lay outside the gene matches. The CDR3 covers 16 residues. CDR3 in amino acids: CASRSMGDRPNNEQFF. CDR3 DNA: TGTGCCAGCAGATCCATGGGGGACAGGCCCAACAATGAGCAGTTCTTC.

A single count supports this clone. The chain joins TRBV15 to TRBJ1-5; 7 bases are a match to TRBD1. Germline CDR1 and CDR2: LNHNV and YYDKDF (reference sequence). Trimming cost V 5 bases and J 3 bases; bases outside gene matches: 10. CDR3 length equals 16 residues. CDR3 nucleotides: TGTGCCACCAGCCGCCGGGACAGTTACTACAATCAGCCCCAGCATTTT. Translation gives CATSRRDSYYNQPQHF.

V is TRBV5-4 and J is TRBJ2-7; D is perhaps TRBD1 or TRBD2 (6 bases each). V was clipped by 4 bases and J by 5 bases, with 13 bases between them. The germline gives CDR1 SGHNT, CDR2 YYREEE (reference sequence). The CDR3 sequence is 13 residues long. In DNA form, the CDR3 reads TGTGCCAGCAGCCTGGGGGCGGGAAACGAGCAGTACGTC. Its protein product is CASSLGAGNEQYV.

This clone was picked up a small number of times. The rearrangement joins TRBV6-2 or TRBV6-3 to TRBJ1-4, with TRBD1 matching 7 bases. CDR3 length equals 15 residues. Looked up from germline, CDR1 is MNHEY and CDR2 is SVGEGT. V dropped 2 bases and J dropped 8; count of bases not matched to a gene: 8. DNA of the CDR3: TGTGCCAGCAGTTACCAAGGGGGCTACGGGGAAAAACTGTTTTTT. Translation gives CASSYQGGYGEKLFF.

Only one count was recorded for this clone. This chain links TRBV5-4 with TRBJ2-3; 8 bases fit TRBD2. The CDR3 runs 16 residues. Germline loops: CDR1 SGHNT, CDR2 YYREEE (reference sequence). Trimming at V came to 4 bases and at J to 0 bases, leaving 7 bases not matched to a gene. CDR3 region: CASSPTSDQSTDTQYF. DNA of the CDR3: TGTGCCAGCAGCCCGACTAGCGACCAAAGCACAGATACGCAGTATTTT.

The chain combines TRBV2 with TRBJ2-2; 11 bases map to TRBD2. After removal of 3 bases from V and 5 bases from J, the junction contained 5 bases not matched to a gene. Germline CDR1 is SNHLY and CDR2 is FYNNEI. The CDR3 loop spans 16 amino acids. Written as DNA, the CDR3 is TGTGCCAGCAGTGACCGACTAGCGGGATCGACCGGGGAGCTGTTTTTT. Translated, it gives CASSDRLAGSTGELFF.

The chain recombines TRBV4-1 with TRBJ1-3; D uncertain. The CDR3 has 14 residues. In germline, CDR1 is MGHRA, CDR2 YSYEKL. The V end was cut by 4 bases, the J end by 3 bases, with 10 bases between. CDR3 sequence: CASSPLPVGNTIYF. The DNA for the CDR3 is TGCGCCAGCAGCCCGCTGCCAGTTGGAAACACCATATATTTT.

This clone was seen a single time. The rearrangement links TRBV3-1 (or the pseudogene TRBV3-2) to TRBJ2-4; TRBD2 agrees at 15 bases. Trimming took 6 bases from V and 7 from J; bases not matched to a gene: 13. CDR3 size: 18 residues. CDR1 and CDR2 (germline): LGHDT, YNNKEL (reference sequence). CDR3 sequence (DNA): TGTGCCAGCAGACACGAAGGGACTAGCGGGGGGAATGGGAACATTCAGTACTTC. It yields the protein CASRHEGTSGGNGNIQYF.

The chain recombines TRBV4-1 with TRBJ1-2; 7 bases line up with TRBD1. There are 14 residues in the CDR3. Germline V lookup: CDR1 MGHRA, CDR2 YSYEKL. With 2 bases clipped from V and 4 bases from J, the junction kept 4 bases outside the gene matches. CDR3: CASSQTTGAYGYTF. The CDR3 coding sequence is TGCGCCAGCAGCCAAACTACAGGGGCCTATGGCTACACCTTC.

V usage is TRBV4-1 and J usage is TRBJ1-4; 10 bases are a match to TRBD1. This CDR3 contains 18 residues. V gave up 6 bases and J gave up 2 bases; unmatched junction bases: 12. The germline V gene has CDR1 MGHRA and CDR2 YSYEKL. The CDR3 nucleotides are TGCGCCAGCAGTAGAACCGGGACAGGGGCTGAGACTAATGAAAAACTGTTTTTT. Its translation: CASSRTGTGAETNEKLFF.

The genes are TRBV4-3 and TRBJ2-1; D is possibly TRBD2 (6 bases). Between the trimmed V and J ends, which lost 4 bases and 2 bases, there was a span of 18 bases. The germline V gene has CDR1 LGHNA and CDR2 YSLEER. The CDR3 runs to 17 residues. The chain's CDR3 is CASSPEQLADTYNEQFF. In DNA, the CDR3 is TGCGCCAGCAGCCCGGAGCAACTAGCAGACACCTACAATGAGCAGTTCTTC.

The chain combines TRBV11-2 with TRBJ2-7, with TRBD2 identical over 14 bases. This CDR3 is 15 amino acids long. The V gene end was trimmed by 3 bases and the J gene end by 6 bases; junction bases not matched to a gene: 4. Germline V gene data show CDR1 as SGHAT and CDR2 as FQNNGV. The DNA for the CDR3 is TGTGCCAGCAGCTTGGGACTAGCGGGAGAGTCCGAGCAGTACGTC. This translates into CASSLGLAGESEQYV.

This clone was counted a single time. The chain employs TRBV3-1 (or the pseudogene TRBV3-2) and TRBJ2-7; the match to TRBD2 covers 15 bases. The V and J ends lost 5 bases and 6 bases, in that order; junction bases with no gene match: 8. CDR1 and CDR2 (germline): LGHDT, YNNKEL (reference sequence). The CDR3 spans 16 residues. The CDR3 DNA follows: TGTGCCAGCAGCACCCGGACTAGCGGGGGGGCCGGCGAGCAGTACTTC. Protein sequence: CASSTRTSGGAGEQYF.

V and J are TRBV9 and TRBJ1-1; D ambiguous. This CDR3 is 13 amino acids long. Trimming cost V 0 bases and J 3 bases, with 6 bases left between them. Germline V gives CDR1 SGDLS, CDR2 YYNGEE. For the CDR3, the DNA is TGTGCCAGCAGCGTAGGGATGGACACTGAAGCTTTCTTT. This sequence encodes CASSVGMDTEAFF.

This clone occurred once. The chain joins TRBV7-3 to TRBJ2-1, with D perhaps matching TRBD2 (6 bases). Per the germline V gene, CDR1 is SGHTA and CDR2 is FQGTGA. The ends were cut back, 3 bases at V and 3 bases at J, with 15 bases in the middle. The CDR3 spans 16 residues. As DNA, the CDR3 is TGTGCCAGCAGCTTCGGGGCCGGGAGCGGCTACAATGAGCAGTTCTTC. Its translation is CASSFGAGSGYNEQFF.

The chain uses TRBV19 and TRBJ2-1, with 10 bases lining up with TRBD1. The CDR3 is made up of 17 amino acids. The ends lost 4 bases at V and 0 bases at J; junction bases unmatched: 6. Germline lookup yields CDR1 LNHDA and CDR2 SQIVND (reference sequence). CDR3 bases: TGTGCCAGTAGTACGACAGGGGGCTTAAGCTCCTACAATGAGCAGTTCTTC. It is translated as CASSTTGGLSSYNEQFF.